This entry features one T cell receptor (beta chain) sequence. No antigen is known for it. MiXCR was run by TCRdb on the 5' RACE reads, yielding one entry per CDR3 protein. The repertoire consists of 220,000 or so distinct CDR3 sequences, with over 9.5% occurring once and the leading ten covering roughly 3.5%. This sample is drawn from a study of T-cell memory formation after mild COVID-19. Study background: Largely donor-specific sequence clusters came from a couple of donors.

Overall study findings and caveats: Second-wave clones with a day 37 peak had unconfirmed SARS-CoV-2 specificity. Among clones contracting day 15 to 85, CD4/CD8 was balanced, whereas later expanders leaned CD4+. Pre-infection memory held some responding clones, suggesting pre-existing cross-reactive T cells responded.

This CDR3 has 13 amino acids. V was shortened by 5 bases and J by 1 base, with 8 bases between the two germline ends. Germline assignment: CDR1 SGHTA and CDR2 FQGNSA. Sequencing was done on a sample of PBMCs or a T cell subset sorted from them (not recorded which). The chain couples TRBV7-2 to TRBJ1-1; no definite D call. The TCR sequence derives from a young man who had mild COVID-19 (a few samples of this study predate the infection). Cell type and time point are not known. CDR3 region: CASSQHPNTEAFF. CDR3 coding DNA: TGTGCCAGCAGCCAGCACCCGAACACTGAAGCTTTCTTT.